This T cell receptor beta chain was identified during a study of CD8 T cells in Susac syndrome. This CDR3 has 13 residues. CDR1 and CDR2 from the germline V gene are SQVTM and ANQGSEA. V lost 3 bases, J lost 4 bases, and 12 bases lay in between. When the RNA was reverse transcribed, random hexamers were used with an input of roughly 0.45 to 1 ug. TCRdb re-derived calls from the immunoSEQ multiplex PCR reads in MiXCR, one entry per CDR3 protein. The top ten hold 0.1% of the sample, which has about 200,000 distinct CDR3 sequences, over 85% seen once. Input material: CD4+ T cells from PBMCs. The sequence was obtained from a human donor in good health. The genes are TRBV29-1 and TRBJ1-1; weak D call: TRBD1 (6 bases). DNA for the CDR3: TGCAGCGTTGATAAGGGGGTAGGCACTGAAGCTTTCTTT. Its translation: CSVDKGVGTEAFF.